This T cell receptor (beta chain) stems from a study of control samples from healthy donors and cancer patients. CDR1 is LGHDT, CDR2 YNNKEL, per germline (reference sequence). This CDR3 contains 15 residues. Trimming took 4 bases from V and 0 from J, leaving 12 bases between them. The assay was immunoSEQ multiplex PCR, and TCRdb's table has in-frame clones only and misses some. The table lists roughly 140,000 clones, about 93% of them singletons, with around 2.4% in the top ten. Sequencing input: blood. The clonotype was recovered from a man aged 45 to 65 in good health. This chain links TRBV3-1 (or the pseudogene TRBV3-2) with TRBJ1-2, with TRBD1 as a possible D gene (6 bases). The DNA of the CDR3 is TGTGCCAGCAGCCTGGGGACACGCGCTAACTATGGCTACACCTTC. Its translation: CASSLGTRANYGYTF.